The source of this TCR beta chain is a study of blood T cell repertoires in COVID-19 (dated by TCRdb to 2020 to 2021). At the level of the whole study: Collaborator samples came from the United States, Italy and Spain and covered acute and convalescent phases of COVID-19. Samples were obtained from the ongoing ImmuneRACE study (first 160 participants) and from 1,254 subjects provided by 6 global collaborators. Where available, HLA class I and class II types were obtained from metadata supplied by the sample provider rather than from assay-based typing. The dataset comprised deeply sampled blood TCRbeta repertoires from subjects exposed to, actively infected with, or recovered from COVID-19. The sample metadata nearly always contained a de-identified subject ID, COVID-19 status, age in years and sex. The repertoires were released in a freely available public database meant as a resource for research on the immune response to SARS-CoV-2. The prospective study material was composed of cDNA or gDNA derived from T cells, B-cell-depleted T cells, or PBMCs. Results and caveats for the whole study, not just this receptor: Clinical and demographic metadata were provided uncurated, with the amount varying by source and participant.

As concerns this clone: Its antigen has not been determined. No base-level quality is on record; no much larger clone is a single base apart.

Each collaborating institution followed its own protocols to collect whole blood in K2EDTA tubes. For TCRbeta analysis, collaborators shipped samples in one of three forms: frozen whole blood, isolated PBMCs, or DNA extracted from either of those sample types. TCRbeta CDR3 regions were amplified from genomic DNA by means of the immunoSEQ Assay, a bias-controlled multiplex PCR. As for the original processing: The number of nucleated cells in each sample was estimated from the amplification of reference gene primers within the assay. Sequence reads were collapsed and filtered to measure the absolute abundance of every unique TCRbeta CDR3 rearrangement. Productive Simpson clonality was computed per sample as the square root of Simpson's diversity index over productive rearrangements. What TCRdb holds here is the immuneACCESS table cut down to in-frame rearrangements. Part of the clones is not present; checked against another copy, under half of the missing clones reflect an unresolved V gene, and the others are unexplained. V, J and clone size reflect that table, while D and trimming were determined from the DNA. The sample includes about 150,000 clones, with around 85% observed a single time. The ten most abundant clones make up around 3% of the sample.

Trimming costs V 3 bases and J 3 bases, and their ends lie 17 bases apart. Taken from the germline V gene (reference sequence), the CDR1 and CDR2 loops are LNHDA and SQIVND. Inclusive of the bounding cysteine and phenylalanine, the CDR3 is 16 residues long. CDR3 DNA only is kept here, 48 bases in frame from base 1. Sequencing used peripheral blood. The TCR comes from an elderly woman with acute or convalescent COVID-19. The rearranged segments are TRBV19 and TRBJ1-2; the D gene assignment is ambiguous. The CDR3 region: CASSIAHQPLDYGYTF. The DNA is TGTGCCAGTAGTATCGCGCACCAACCCCTTGACTATGGCTACACCTTC.